These 7 T cell receptor beta chains came from one sample sequenced in a study of blood T cell repertoires in COVID-19. Libraries were prepared by immunoSEQ multiplex PCR; TCRdb keeps only in-frame clonotypes and omits some of them. This sample carries a few hundred thousand clones, 75% to 90% of them seen once, and the ten largest clones take roughly 2.3%. Sequencing used peripheral blood. These TCRs come from a man between 18 and 29 years old with active or convalescent COVID-19.

V gene TRBV6-5 combines with J gene TRBJ2-7, with a possible D match to TRBD2 (6 bases). Germline values: CDR1 MNHEY, CDR2 SVGAGI. This CDR3 contains 13 residues. Trimming stripped 5 bases from V and 6 bases from J, with 14 bases between. The CDR3 DNA sequence: TGTGCCAGCAGTCCCGGGACTCTGCCCGAGCAGTACTTC. Residues: CASSPGTLPEQYF.

The count of this clone is one. The rearrangement links TRBV7-2 to TRBJ2-1; D gene ambiguous. CDR1 and CDR2 (germline): SGHTA, FQGNSA. Deletions cut 0 bases from V and 2 bases from J, with 11 bases between. CDR3 length: 16 residues. The DNA of the CDR3 is TGTGCCAGCAGCTTAGCGGTAAGCCGCCCCTACAATGAGCAGTTCTTC. Protein product: CASSLAVSRPYNEQFF.

The chain links TRBV2 to TRBJ1-1; D is undetermined. V was shortened by 3 bases and J by 4 bases, with 9 bases between the two germline ends. Germline loops: CDR1 SNHLY, CDR2 FYNNEI. The CDR3 length is 13 residues. In nucleotides, the CDR3 is TGTGCCAGCAGTGAGTGGGAGGTCACTGAAGCTTTCTTT. This encodes CASSEWEVTEAFF.

V is TRBV6-6 and J is TRBJ2-7; TRBD2 might be the D (7 bases). The length of the CDR3 is 16 residues. Trimming shortened V by 2 bases and J by 4 bases, and 18 bases separated the two germline ends. The germline V gene encodes CDR1 MNHNY and CDR2 SVGAGI (reference sequence). This CDR3 reads CASSYRGGSRVYEQYF. The CDR3 DNA is TGTGCCAGCAGTTACAGGGGGGGTTCCAGGGTTTACGAGCAGTACTTC.

This clone was counted a few times. This chain connects TRBV6-5 to TRBJ1-1, with D unresolved. Deletions cut 3 bases from V and 11 bases from J, with 19 bases between. This CDR3 has 14 amino acids. Germline CDR1 MNHEY, CDR2 SVGAGI. The CDR3 DNA reads as TGTGCCAGCAGTTATCGGCAGGCCCCATACTCGGCTTTCTTT. Translation gives CASSYRQAPYSAFF.

This chain connects TRBV5-6 to TRBJ2-1, with 9 bases aligning to TRBD2. The germline CDR1 and CDR2 sequences are SGHDT and YYEEEE. The CDR3 runs to 13 residues. Trimming removed 4 bases from V and 11 bases from J; junction bases left unmatched: 7. DNA for the CDR3: TGTGCCAGCAGCCCGGCTAGCGGGACGAAGCAGTTCTTC. Its translation: CASSPASGTKQFF.

This clone was observed a single time. The chain employs TRBV9 and TRBJ1-2; D ambiguous. The CDR3 contains 11 residues. V lost 3 bases and J lost 6, with 6 bases in between. Germline CDR1 is SGDLS and CDR2 is YYNGEE. CDR3 DNA: TGTGCCAGCAGCGCCCGTAATGGCTACACCTTC. Protein product: CASSARNGYTF.